Sequencing of this TCR beta chain was carried out in a study of graft-versus-host responses after intestinal transplantation. In the study overall: The whole recipient group had anti-thymocyte globulin induction followed by tacrolimus and steroids for roughly three years. Broader study findings: The highest levels of circulating GvH clones went along with early declines in HvG clones after transplant. Recipient-marrow GvH clones were detected, some having first appeared in ileum or blood.

A note on this clone: What it binds is unknown.

Libraries were prepared by immunoSEQ multiplex PCR; TCRdb keeps only in-frame clonotypes and omits some of them. Of just under 65,000 clones detected, 90% appear once; the ten largest clones hold roughly 1.6%. The germline CDR1 and CDR2 sequences are SGHAT and FQDESV (reference sequence). Between the trimmed V and J ends, which lost 5 bases and 5 bases, there was a span of 9 bases. The CDR3 covers 13 residues. The chain links TRBV11-1 to TRBJ2-2; perhaps TRBD2 as D (5 bases). The source material was unstimulated CD8+ T cells sorted from spleen or lymph node cells, sampled before transplant. This sequence was found in a human donor who was the organ donor for an intestinal transplant. The CDR3: CASSPGLTGELFF. The CDR3 coding sequence is TGTGCCAGCAGCCCCGGACTTACCGGGGAGCTGTTTTTT.